One sample yielded the 14 T cell receptor beta chains listed below, sequenced in a study of OX40 agonist ivuxolimab in advanced cancers. Method: immunoSEQ multiplex PCR; TCRdb's copy keeps in-frame clones and lacks some. Of 13,000 or so clones listed, 65% to 85% are singletons. Sequencing was performed on CD4+ or CD8+ T cells sorted from blood, taken in a trial of the OX40 agonist ivuxolimab. These receptors were taken from an adult with an advanced solid tumor such as melanoma, head and neck, liver or kidney cancer.

The rearrangement links TRBV4-2 to TRBJ2-5, with D possibly being TRBD2 (6 bases). This CDR3 has 15 residues. The germline V gene has CDR1 LGHNA and CDR2 YNFKEQ. The V and J ends lost 1 base and 4 bases respectively, with 13 bases between them. CDR3 in amino acids: CASSQGSGSGETQYF. CDR3 nucleotide sequence: TGTGCCAGCAGCCAAGGTAGCGGCAGCGGAGAGACCCAGTACTTC.

J is TRBJ2-7 and V is TRBV9, with a tentative D call TRBD2 (5 bases). The ends were cut back, 4 bases at V and 1 base at J, with 12 bases in the middle. CDR1 is SGDLS, CDR2 YYNGEE, per germline. This CDR3 has 14 residues. CDR3 sequence: CASSPGVASYEQYF. CDR3 coding DNA: TGTGCCAGCAGCCCCGGGGTAGCGTCCTACGAGCAGTACTTC.

This chain connects TRBV9 to TRBJ1-2; 10 bases line up with TRBD1. This CDR3 region has 15 residues. V shed 0 bases and J 8 bases; nucleotides not matched to a gene: 7. Germline V gives CDR1 SGDLS, CDR2 YYNGEE. For the CDR3, the DNA is TGTGCCAGCAGCGTAGCTCGGACAGGGGGAAACGGCTACACCTTC. Translated: CASSVARTGGNGYTF.

CDR3 region: CASSQPEEDTQYF. CDR3 DNA sequence: TGTGCCAGCAGCCAGCCGGAGGAAGATACGCAGTATTTT. The chain has TRBV7-6 and TRBJ2-3; the D gene is possibly TRBD2 (5 bases). Germline V lookup: CDR1 SGHVS, CDR2 FNYEAQ. The CDR3 spans 13 residues. Trimming removed 5 bases at V and 5 bases at J, with 11 bases between.

The chain uses TRBV11-3 and TRBJ2-5; no firm D call. V was cut by 5 bases and J by 2 bases, with 12 bases left in between. Germline V gene sequence: CDR1 SGHNT, CDR2 YENEEA. This CDR3 is 14 amino acids long. CDR3 sequence: CASSPRSEQETQYF. The CDR3 DNA reads as TGTGCCAGCAGCCCCCGCAGCGAACAAGAGACCCAGTACTTC.

The J gene is TRBJ2-1, the V gene TRBV27; D ambiguous. The V gene's germline CDR1 is MNHEY and CDR2 SMNVEV (reference sequence). V lost 1 base, J lost 8 bases, and 9 bases lay in between. The CDR3 is 13 residues long. The CDR3 is CASSLLDPDEQFF. CDR3 DNA: TGTGCCAGCAGTTTATTGGATCCAGATGAGCAGTTCTTC.

The chain combines TRBV27 with TRBJ2-2; D might be TRBD2 (5 bases). The CDR3 is made up of 13 amino acids. In germline, CDR1 is MNHEY, CDR2 SMNVEV (reference sequence). V was cut by 3 bases and J by 6 bases, with 8 bases left in between. The CDR3 loop is CASSFGRAGELFF. The CDR3 DNA reads as TGTGCCAGCAGTTTTGGGAGAGCCGGGGAGCTGTTTTTT.

The V gene is TRBV6-5, the J gene TRBJ2-7, with 8 bases that match TRBD1. This CDR3 region has 15 residues. Looked up from germline, CDR1 is MNHEY and CDR2 is SVGAGI. The V and J ends lost 6 bases and 0 bases, in that order; junction bases with no gene match: 7. Here the CDR3 reads CASSPGQGASYEQYF. In DNA, the CDR3 is TGTGCCAGCAGCCCGGGGCAGGGGGCCTCCTACGAGCAGTACTTC.

This clone was detected only a few times. The genes are TRBV2 and TRBJ1-1; D is unclear. This CDR3 contains 12 residues. Germline assignment: CDR1 SNHLY and CDR2 FYNNEI. V gave up 3 bases and J gave up 2 bases, with 4 bases separating them. CDR3 sequence reads: CASSEVNTEAFF. The CDR3, as DNA: TGTGCCAGCAGTGAGGTAAACACTGAAGCTTTCTTT.

The chain has TRBV13 and TRBJ2-7; TRBD1 matches at 8 bases. This CDR3 is built from 13 residues. V lost 8 bases to trimming and J lost 4 bases; unmatched junction nucleotides: 7. Germline V gives CDR1 PRHDT, CDR2 FYEKMQ (reference sequence). Here the CDR3 DNA reads TGTGCCAGCCATCGACAGGGGTCGTACGAGCAGTACTTC. It translates to CASHRQGSYEQYF.

This chain uses TRBV27 with TRBJ1-5; D remains ambiguous. V was pared by 0 bases and J by 2 bases, with 14 bases between. The length of the CDR3 is 17 residues. CDR1 is MNHEY and CDR2 is SMNVEV in the germline V gene (reference sequence). CDR3 DNA sequence: TGTGCCAGCAGTTTATCGTTGCCGGGGTTCGGCAATCAGCCCCAGCATTTT. Its translation is CASSLSLPGFGNQPQHF.

The chain is built from TRBV28 and TRBJ1-1; tentatively, D is TRBD1 (5 bases). V was trimmed by 8 bases and J by 4 bases, leaving 17 bases between them. The CDR3 spans 14 residues. Per the germline V gene, CDR1 is MDHEN and CDR2 is SYDVKM. CDR3 bases: TGTGCCAGCCGGTCAGGGAGGGTTAGCACTGAAGCTTTCTTT. Translated: CASRSGRVSTEAFF.

On this clone: Other DNA sequences in the sample encode the same CDR3. The chain carries TRBV7-8 and TRBJ2-1; possibly TRBD2 for D (5 bases). CDR3 size: 13 residues. The V gene's germline CDR1 is SGHVS and CDR2 FQNEAQ. V gave up 2 bases and J gave up 6 bases, with 8 bases separating them. Here the CDR3 reads CASSLTGSNEQFF. The CDR3 DNA reads as TGTGCCAGCAGCTTAACGGGGAGCAATGAGCAGTTCTTC.

A few counts support this clone. This chain joins TRBV10-2 and TRBJ2-1, with 9 bases matching TRBD1. From germline, CDR1 is WSHSY and CDR2 SAAADI. The trim removed 8 bases at V and 9 bases at J, leaving 11 bases unmatched. This CDR3 is 14 amino acids long. The CDR3 region is CASADRGRGIEQFF. CDR3 in DNA: TGCGCCAGCGCCGACAGGGGGAGAGGAATTGAGCAGTTCTTC.